This TCR beta chain was obtained from a study of OX40 agonist ivuxolimab in advanced cancers. Study overall: An agonistic human IgG2 monoclonal antibody against OX40 (CD134) was given. Participants, 75% to 90% male, averaged about 59 years of age, ranging from roughly 23 to 90. Across the patients, intravenous ivuxolimab was delivered every 2 weeks at 0.01 to 10 mg/kg. The study's findings and limits: Patients with a partial response at 0.1-3.0 mg/kg had among the lowest clonal expansion.

Sequenced by immunoSEQ multiplex PCR; TCRdb stores in-frame clones only, minus some. The repertoire consists of fewer than 120,000 clones, with over 85% occurring once and the leading ten covering around 0.27%. In germline, CDR1 is GTSNPN, CDR2 SVGIG (reference sequence). The length of the CDR3 is 14 residues. The V and J ends lost 0 bases and 6 bases respectively, with 13 bases between them. In regard to this clone: Antigen unknown.

The sequence was collected from an adult with an advanced solid tumor such as melanoma, head and neck, liver or kidney cancer. The input for sequencing was CD4+ or CD8+ T cells sorted from blood, taken in a trial of the OX40 agonist ivuxolimab. The chain combines TRBV30 with TRBJ2-3, with D perhaps matching TRBD2 (6 bases). Here the CDR3 DNA reads TGTGCCTGGAGTGTAGGGAGGACGGCGGATACGCAGTATTTT. It encodes CAWSVGRTADTQYF.